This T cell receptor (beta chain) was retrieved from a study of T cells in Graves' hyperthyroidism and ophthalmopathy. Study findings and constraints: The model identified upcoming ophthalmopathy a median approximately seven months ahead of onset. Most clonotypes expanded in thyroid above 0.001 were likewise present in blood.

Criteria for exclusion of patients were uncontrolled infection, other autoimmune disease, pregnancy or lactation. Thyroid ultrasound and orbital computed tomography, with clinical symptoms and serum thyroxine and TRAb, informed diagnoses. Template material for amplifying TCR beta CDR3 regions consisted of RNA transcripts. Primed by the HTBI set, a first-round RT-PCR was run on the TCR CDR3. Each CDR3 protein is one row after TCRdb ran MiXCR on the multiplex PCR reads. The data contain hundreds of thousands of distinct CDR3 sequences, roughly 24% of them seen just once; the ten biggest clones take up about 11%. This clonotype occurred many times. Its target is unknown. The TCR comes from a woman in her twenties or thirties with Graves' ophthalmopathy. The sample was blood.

The CDR3 nucleotides read TGTGCCAGCAGGGACTCAGCGGACCAAGAGACCCAGTACTTC. Translated, it gives CASRDSADQETQYF. This chain joins TRBV6-2 or TRBV6-3 and TRBJ2-5; a weak D match, TRBD2 (5 bases). The germline V gene has CDR1 MNHEY and CDR2 SVGEGT. The ends were cut back, 6 bases at V and 0 bases at J, with 11 bases in the middle. CDR3 length: 14 amino acids.